This T cell receptor beta chain was captured by sequencing in a study of blood T cell repertoires in COVID-19. Study as a whole: Both acute and convalescent COVID-19 samples were obtained from the United States, Italy and Spain. PBMCs, B-cell-depleted T cells, or T cells provided the cDNA or gDNA that made up the material.

Methods used by the authors: How many nucleated cells were present was estimated from reference gene primer amplification. Only in-frame clones appear in the TCRdb table, and some are missing; sequencing was by immunoSEQ multiplex PCR. V, J and clone size were drawn from that table, and D and trimming were deduced from the DNA. The sample holds 90,000 to 100,000 clones, approximately 86% seen once. This clone has just a few counts. The origin of this receptor is a man between 70 and 80 years old with active or convalescent COVID-19. The material sequenced was peripheral blood.

DNA of the CDR3: TGCGCCAGCAGACGCTCGAAACGGGGGGCGGCTCCAGATACGCAGTATTTT. Protein: CASRRSKRGAAPDTQYF. The J gene is TRBJ2-3, the V gene TRBV23-1, with D possibly matching TRBD2 (7 bases). Being an ORF, TRBV23-1 has a function that is uncertain. V was cut by 6 bases and J by 4 bases, with 23 bases left in between. The CDR3 covers 17 residues.